This T cell receptor (beta chain) was found in a study of blood T cell repertoires in COVID-19. Study at large: Samples taken during acute and convalescent COVID-19 were collected in the United States, Italy and Spain. PBMCs, B-cell-depleted T cells, or T cells were the source of the cDNA or gDNA that made up the material.

TCRdb keeps only in-frame clones here, not all; method: immunoSEQ multiplex PCR. Among 300,000 to 350,000 clones, around nine tenths were seen once, and the ten largest hold 1%. Per the germline V gene, CDR1 is SQVTM and CDR2 is ANQGSEA. Trimming shortened V by 0 bases and J by 6 bases, and 13 bases separated the two germline ends. The CDR3 has 14 amino acids. This clone came up a few times. The J gene is TRBJ2-3, the V gene TRBV29-1, with D possibly matching TRBD2 (6 bases). The sequenced sample consisted of PBMCs or T cells enriched from blood (not recorded which). The clonotype originates from a woman aged 25 to 45 who had been exposed to COVID-19. The CDR3 nucleotides read TGCAGCGTTGAAGAGGGACTCCGGACGGATACGCAGTATTTT. Its protein product is CSVEEGLRTDTQYF.